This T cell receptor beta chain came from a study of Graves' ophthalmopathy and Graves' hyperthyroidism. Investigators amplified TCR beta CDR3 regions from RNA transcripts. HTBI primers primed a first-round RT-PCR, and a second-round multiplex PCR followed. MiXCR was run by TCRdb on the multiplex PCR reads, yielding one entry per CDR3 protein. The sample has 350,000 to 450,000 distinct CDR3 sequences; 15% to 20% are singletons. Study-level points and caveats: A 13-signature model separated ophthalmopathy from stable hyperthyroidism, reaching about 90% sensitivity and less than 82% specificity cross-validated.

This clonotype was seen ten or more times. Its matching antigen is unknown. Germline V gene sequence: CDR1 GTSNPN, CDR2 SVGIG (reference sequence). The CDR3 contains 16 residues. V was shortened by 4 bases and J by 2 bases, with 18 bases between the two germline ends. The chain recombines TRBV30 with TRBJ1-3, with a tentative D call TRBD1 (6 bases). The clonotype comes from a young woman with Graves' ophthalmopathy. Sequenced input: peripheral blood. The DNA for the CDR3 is TGTGCCTGGATGCCGGTGAGGGGGAGCGCTGGAAACACCATATATTTT. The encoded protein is CAWMPVRGSAGNTIYF.